These T cell receptor beta chains were read from a single sample in a study of blood T cell repertoires in COVID-19. The protocol was immunoSEQ multiplex PCR, while the TCRdb copy is restricted to in-frame clones and leaves out a portion. The profile shows more than 150,000 clones, roughly four fifths of them singletons. Sequencing input: peripheral blood. These TCRs come from a man in his 70s who had recovered from COVID-19. CDR3s include the opening cysteine and the closing phenylalanine or tryptophan. The order of the fields is J gene, V gene, D gene, clone size, CDR3 protein, CDR3 DNA. D genes are given only for firm matches. Expanded clones are given a class, and other clones once, few, many or no size at all.

>TRBJ2-3|TRBV27|TRBD2|once
CASSLSRSGNGVTDTQYF
TGTGCCAGCAGTTTAAGCAGAAGCGGGAATGGTGTGACAGATACGCAGTATTTT
>TRBJ2-5|TRBV5-1|TRBD1|-
CASNQGTGEETQYF
TGCGCCAGCAACCAAGGGACAGGGGAAGAGACCCAGTACTTC
>TRBJ1-4|TRBV19|TRBD1|-
CASRRQGEATNEKLFF
TGTGCCAGCCGTCGACAGGGGGAAGCAACTAATGAAAAACTGTTTTTT
>TRBJ2-2|TRBV24-1|-|-
CATRGTNTGELFF
TGTGCCACCAGGGGGACTAACACCGGGGAGCTGTTTTTT
>TRBJ1-6|TRBV5-1|TRBD1|-
CASSLVPGGENSPLHF
TGCGCCAGCAGCTTGGTCCCAGGGGGCGAGAATTCACCCCTCCACTTT
>TRBJ2-5|TRBV2|-|-
CASRSPLARETQYF
TGTGCCAGCAGGTCCCCCCTAGCGAGGGAGACCCAGTACTTC
>TRBJ2-3|TRBV19|TRBD1|few
CASSMTAGGRTDTQYF
TGTGCCAGTAGTATGACGGCAGGGGGACGCACAGATACGCAGTATTTT
>TRBJ2-3|TRBV5-1|TRBD2|-
CASSFGGGEADTQYF
TGCGCCAGCAGCTTCGGGGGAGGGGAAGCAGATACGCAGTATTTT
>TRBJ1-4|TRBV11-2|-|once
CASSLSLPGSNEKLFF
TGTGCCAGCAGCTTAAGTCTACCAGGGTCTAATGAAAAACTGTTTTTT
>TRBJ2-2|TRBV24-1|TRBD2|-
CATSEEGTAGAGELFF
TGTGCCACCAGTGAAGAAGGGACTGCGGGGGCCGGGGAGCTGTTTTTT
>TRBJ2-2|TRBV10-3|TRBD2|-
CATSGRTLAGGPGTGELFF
TGTGCCACATCGGGTCGGACTCTAGCGGGAGGGCCCGGAACCGGGGAGCTGTTTTTT
>TRBJ2-3|TRBV5-1|TRBD2|-
CASSLGAGGTDTQYF
TGCGCCAGCAGCTTGGGGGCGGGAGGCACAGATACGCAGTATTTT
>TRBJ2-1|TRBV19|-|-
CASSIDWPGDYNEQFF
TGTGCCAGTAGTATAGATTGGCCAGGGGACTACAATGAGCAGTTCTTC
>TRBJ2-3|TRBV10-1|-|-
CASSDGYTDTQYF
TGCGCCAGCAGTGACGGGTACACAGATACGCAGTATTTT
>TRBJ1-1|TRBV19|-|-
CASRLDPFRGNTEAFF
TGTGCCAGTAGGCTCGACCCTTTTAGGGGGAACACTGAAGCTTTCTTT
>TRBJ1-1|TRBV12-3/TRBV12-4|-|-
CASRDQANTEAFF
TGTGCCAGCAGGGATCAGGCGAACACTGAAGCTTTCTTT
>TRBJ2-1|TRBV30|-|-
CAWSLRTIYNEQFF
TGTGCCTGGAGTTTACGGACTATCTACAATGAGCAGTTCTTC
>TRBJ1-5|TRBV7-5|-|-
CARGRGSNQPQHF
TGTGCCAGAGGCAGGGGTAGCAATCAGCCCCAGCATTTT
>TRBJ2-7|TRBV7-9|TRBD1|-
CASSLEPGQGSYEQYF
TGTGCCAGCAGCTTAGAGCCGGGACAGGGAAGCTACGAGCAGTACTTC
>TRBJ2-1|TRBV7-9|TRBD1|once
CASSRDSYNEQFF
TGTGCCAGCAGCAGGGACAGTTACAATGAGCAGTTCTTC
>TRBJ2-1|TRBV5-3|-|once
CARFRKIPYNEQFF
TGTGCCAGATTCAGGAAAATCCCCTACAATGAGCAGTTCTTC
>TRBJ1-4|TRBV18|-|once
CASSSLPGATEKLFF
TGTGCCAGCTCATCATTACCAGGGGCTACTGAAAAACTGTTTTTT
>TRBJ1-4|TRBV4-1|-|once
CASSQGGLQNEKLFF
TGCGCCAGCAGCCAAGGAGGACTCCAAAATGAAAAACTGTTTTTT
>TRBJ2-7|TRBV13|TRBD2|-
CASSLPGLAGDPYEQYF
TGTGCCAGCAGCTTGCCGGGACTAGCGGGAGACCCCTACGAGCAGTACTTC
>TRBJ1-2|TRBV9|-|-
CASSVDSYGYTF
TGTGCCAGCAGTGTGGACAGCTATGGCTACACCTTC
>TRBJ1-1|TRBV7-9|-|once
CASSLPGSRTEAFF
TGTGCCAGCAGCTTGCCAGGGTCTCGTACTGAAGCTTTCTTT
>TRBJ1-2|TRBV10-2|-|-
CASSLQGRDYGYTF
TGCGCCAGCAGCTTACAGGGAAGGGACTATGGCTACACCTTC
>TRBJ2-1|TRBV4-1|TRBD2|-
CASSGGELYNEQFF
TGCGCCAGCAGCGGGGGGGAGCTCTACAATGAGCAGTTCTTC
>TRBJ2-5|TRBV5-1|TRBD2|once
CASRSIAGSRETQYF
TGCGCCAGCAGATCTATAGCGGGAAGTCGCGAGACCCAGTACTTC
>TRBJ1-2|TRBV6-5|TRBD1|once
CASSSGDRGRSYGYTF
TGTGCCAGCAGTTCCGGGGACAGGGGGCGCTCCTATGGCTACACCTTC
>TRBJ2-3|TRBV5-1|TRBD2|once
CASSLNLAGGVDTQYF
TGCGCCAGCAGCTTGAACTTAGCGGGTGGAGTTGATACGCAGTATTTT
>TRBJ2-7|TRBV5-1|-|-
CASSPQDPGEIQYF
TGCGCCAGCAGCCCGCAGGATCCGGGAGAGATTCAGTACTTC
>TRBJ1-6|TRBV18|-|-
CASSSDTYNSPLHF
TGTGCCAGCTCTTCCGACACGTATAATTCACCCCTCCACTTT
>TRBJ2-7|TRBV4-3|TRBD1|once
CASSPQQGMYEQYF
TGCGCCAGCAGCCCCCAACAGGGGATGTACGAGCAGTACTTC
>TRBJ1-6|TRBV4-3|-|-
CASSQDFGSSYNSPLHF
TGCGCCAGCAGCCAAGATTTCGGTAGCTCCTATAATTCACCCCTCCACTTT
>TRBJ2-2|TRBV6-5|TRBD2|-
CASRMTSGNTGELFF
TGTGCCAGCAGAATGACTAGCGGAAACACCGGGGAGCTGTTTTTT
>TRBJ1-2|TRBV19|-|-
CASSPGGDGYTF
TGTGCCAGTAGCCCCGGAGGTGACGGCTACACCTTC
>TRBJ2-5|TRBV7-2|-|-
CASSRSAQEQETQYF
TGTGCCAGCAGTCGTAGCGCCCAGGAACAAGAGACCCAGTACTTC
>TRBJ2-5|TRBV6-2/TRBV6-3|-|-
CASSLTQETQYF
TGTGCCAGCAGTTTAACTCAAGAGACCCAGTACTTC
>TRBJ2-1|TRBV5-1|-|-
CASSPLERAEPQFF
TGCGCCAGCAGCCCCCTTGAGCGGGCGGAACCGCAGTTCTTC
>TRBJ2-3|TRBV25-1|-|-
CASSPMAGRGDTQYF
TGTGCCAGCAGCCCAATGGCGGGGCGAGGAGATACGCAGTATTTT
>TRBJ2-2|TRBV10-1|TRBD1|-
CASSTGANTGELFF
TGCGCCAGCAGCACAGGGGCCAACACCGGGGAGCTGTTTTTT
>TRBJ1-5|TRBV4-1|TRBD1|-
CASSQIPGQGAEPQHF
TGCGCCAGCAGCCAGATACCGGGACAGGGGGCAGAGCCCCAGCATTTT
>TRBJ2-3|TRBV2|-|-
CASLLTDTQYF
TGTGCCAGCTTACTCACAGATACGCAGTATTTT
>TRBJ2-4|TRBV29-1|TRBD2|-
CSVEVAGGDIQYF
TGCAGCGTTGAAGTAGCGGGAGGTGACATTCAGTACTTC
>TRBJ1-4|TRBV15|-|-
CATSRPRGEWANEKLFF
TGTGCCACCAGCAGACCCCGGGGAGAATGGGCTAATGAAAAACTGTTTTTT
>TRBJ1-6|TRBV7-9|TRBD1|-
CASSSGQGGSPLHF
TGTGCCAGCAGCTCGGGACAGGGAGGTTCACCCCTCCACTTT
>TRBJ2-5|TRBV5-1|TRBD2|once
CASSPGLAGQETQYF
TGCGCCAGCAGCCCGGGACTAGCGGGTCAAGAGACCCAGTACTTC
>TRBJ2-1|TRBV5-1|-|-
CASSFIGSGGLHNEQFF
TGCGCCAGCAGCTTTATTGGTTCAGGAGGATTGCACAATGAGCAGTTCTTC
>TRBJ2-3|TRBV4-2|TRBD2|-
CASSQDSSGNTDTQYF
TGTGCCAGCAGCCAAGATTCTAGCGGAAACACAGATACGCAGTATTTT